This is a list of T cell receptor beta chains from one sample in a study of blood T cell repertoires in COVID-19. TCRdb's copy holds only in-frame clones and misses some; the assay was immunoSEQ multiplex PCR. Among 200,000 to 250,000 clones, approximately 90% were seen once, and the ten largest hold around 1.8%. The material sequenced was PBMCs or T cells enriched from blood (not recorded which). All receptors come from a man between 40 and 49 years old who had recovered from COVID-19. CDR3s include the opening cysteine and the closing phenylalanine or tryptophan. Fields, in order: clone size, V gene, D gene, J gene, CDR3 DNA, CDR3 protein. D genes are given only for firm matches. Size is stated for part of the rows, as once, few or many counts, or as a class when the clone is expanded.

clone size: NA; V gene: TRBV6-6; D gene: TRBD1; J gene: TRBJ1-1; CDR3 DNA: TGTGCCAGCAGTTACTCTTGGGACAGGGGGGACACTGAAGCTTTCTTT; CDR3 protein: CASSYSWDRGDTEAFF
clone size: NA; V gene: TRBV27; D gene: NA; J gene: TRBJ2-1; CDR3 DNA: TGTGCCAGCAGTTTAGCGGGGACTAATGAGCAGTTCTTC; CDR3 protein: CASSLAGTNEQFF
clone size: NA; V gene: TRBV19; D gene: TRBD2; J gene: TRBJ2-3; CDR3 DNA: TGTGCCAGTAGGACTAGCTGGGGAACAGATACGCAGTATTTT; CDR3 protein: CASRTSWGTDTQYF
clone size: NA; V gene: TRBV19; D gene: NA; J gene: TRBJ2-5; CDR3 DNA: TGTGCCAGTACCTCACAGGGCTGGGAGACCCAGTACTTC; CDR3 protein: CASTSQGWETQYF
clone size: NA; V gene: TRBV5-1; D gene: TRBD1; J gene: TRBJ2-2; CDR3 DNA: TGCGCCAGCAGCTTGATTCGGACAGGGAACACCGGGGAGCTGTTTTTT; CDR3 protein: CASSLIRTGNTGELFF
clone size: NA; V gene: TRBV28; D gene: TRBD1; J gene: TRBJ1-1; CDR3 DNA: TGTGCCAGCAGTTTTCAGGGGGGGAACACTGAAGCTTTCTTT; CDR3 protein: CASSFQGGNTEAFF
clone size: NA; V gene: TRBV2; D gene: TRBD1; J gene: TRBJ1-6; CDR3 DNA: TGTGCCAGCAGGCCCGACAGGGGCCGAGTGGATTCACCCCTCCACTTT; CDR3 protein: CASRPDRGRVDSPLHF
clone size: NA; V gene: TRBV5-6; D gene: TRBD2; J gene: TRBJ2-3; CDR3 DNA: TGTGCCAGCAGCTCGCCCGGACTAGACACAGATACGCAGTATTTT; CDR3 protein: CASSSPGLDTDTQYF
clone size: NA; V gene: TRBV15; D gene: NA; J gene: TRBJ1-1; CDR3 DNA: TGTGCCACCAGCAGAGACGGGGATGGGGACACTGAAGCTTTCTTT; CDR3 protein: CATSRDGDGDTEAFF
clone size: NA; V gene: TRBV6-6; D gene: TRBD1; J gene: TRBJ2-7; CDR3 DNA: TGTGCCAGCAGGGGGACAGGGGCCTACGAGCAGTACTTC; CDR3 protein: CASRGTGAYEQYF
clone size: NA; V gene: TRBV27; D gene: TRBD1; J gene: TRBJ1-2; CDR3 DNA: TGTGCCAGCAGGTTTGTTGGGACAGGGAACTATGGCTACACCTTC; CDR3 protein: CASRFVGTGNYGYTF
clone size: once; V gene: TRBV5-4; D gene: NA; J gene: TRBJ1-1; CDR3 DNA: TGTGCCAGCAGCTTGCCGACCGGCGGGAACACTGAAGCTTTCTTT; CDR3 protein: CASSLPTGGNTEAFF
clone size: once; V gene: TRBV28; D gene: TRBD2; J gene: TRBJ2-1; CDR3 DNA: TGTGCCAGCAGTTTCCCGGGGGGGCACAATGAGCAGTTCTTC; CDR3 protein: CASSFPGGHNEQFF
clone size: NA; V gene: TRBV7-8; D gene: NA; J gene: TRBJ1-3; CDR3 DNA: TGTGCCAGCAGCTTAGCGCTAACCGAATCTGGAAACACCATATATTTT; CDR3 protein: CASSLALTESGNTIYF
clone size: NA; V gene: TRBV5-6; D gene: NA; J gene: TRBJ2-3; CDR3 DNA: TGTGCCAGCAGCCAAGGACTGTCTAGCACAGATACGCAGTATTTT; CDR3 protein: CASSQGLSSTDTQYF
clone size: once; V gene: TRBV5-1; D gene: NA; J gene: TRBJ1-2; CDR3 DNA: TGCGCCAGCAGCTTTCTCACAGGGAGCTATGGCTACACCTTC; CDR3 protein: CASSFLTGSYGYTF
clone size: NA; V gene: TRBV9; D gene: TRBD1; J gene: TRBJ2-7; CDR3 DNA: TGTGCCAGCAGCCTGGTGGGGGACAGTTACGAGCAGTACTTC; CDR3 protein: CASSLVGDSYEQYF
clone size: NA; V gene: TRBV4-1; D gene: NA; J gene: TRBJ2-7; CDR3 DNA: TGCGCCAGCAGCCAACGACAGGGAGGACTCTACGAGCAGTACTTC; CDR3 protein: CASSQRQGGLYEQYF
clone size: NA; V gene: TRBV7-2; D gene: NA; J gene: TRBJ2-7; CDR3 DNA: TGTGCCAGCAGCCCCCAGGGTTTGGAGCAGTACTTC; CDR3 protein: CASSPQGLEQYF
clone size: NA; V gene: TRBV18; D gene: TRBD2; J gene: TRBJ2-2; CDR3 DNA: TGTGCCAGCTCACCACCGGGCCTAGCGGGAGACACCGGGGAGCTGTTTTTT; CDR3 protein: CASSPPGLAGDTGELFF
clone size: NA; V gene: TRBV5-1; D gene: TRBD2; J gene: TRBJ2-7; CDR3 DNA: TGCGCCAGCAGACCGGGACTAGCGGGCTACGAGCAGTACTTC; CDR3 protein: CASRPGLAGYEQYF
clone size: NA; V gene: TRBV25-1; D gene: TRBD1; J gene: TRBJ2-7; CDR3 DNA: TGTGCCAGCACTGGACAGGGAGTTAGATACGAGCAGTACTTC; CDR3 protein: CASTGQGVRYEQYF